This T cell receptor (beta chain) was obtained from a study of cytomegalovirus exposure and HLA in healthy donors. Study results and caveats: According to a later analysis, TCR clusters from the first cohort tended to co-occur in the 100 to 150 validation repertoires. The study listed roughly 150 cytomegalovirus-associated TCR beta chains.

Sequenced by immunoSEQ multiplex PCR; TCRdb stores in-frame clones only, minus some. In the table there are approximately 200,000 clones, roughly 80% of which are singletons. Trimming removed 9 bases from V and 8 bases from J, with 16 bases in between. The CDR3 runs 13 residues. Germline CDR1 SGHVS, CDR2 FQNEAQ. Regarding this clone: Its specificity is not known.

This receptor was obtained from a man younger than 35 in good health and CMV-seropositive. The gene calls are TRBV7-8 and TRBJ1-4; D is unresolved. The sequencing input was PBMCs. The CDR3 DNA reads TGTGCCAGTCACGAGCTATACGCGGAAAAACTGTTTTTT. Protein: CASHELYAEKLFF.